Below, 23 T cell receptor beta chains from the same sample are listed, as sequenced in a study of T cells in Graves' hyperthyroidism and ophthalmopathy. From RNA transcripts, TCR beta CDR3 regions were amplified. First-round RT-PCR with HTBI primers amplified the TCR CDR3 region. TCRdb fed the multiplex PCR reads into MiXCR, producing one record per CDR3 protein. The table lists approximately 400,000 distinct CDR3 sequences, more than 12% of them singletons, with approximately 32% in the top ten. The specimen sequenced was blood. The receptors were sampled from a woman in her 30s with Graves' hyperthyroidism.

This clonotype has a count of ten or more. V and J are TRBV28 and TRBJ1-4, with D maybe TRBD1 (6 bases). V gave up 5 bases and J gave up 8 bases, with 12 bases separating them. The CDR3 is 13 residues long. Germline V lookup: CDR1 MDHEN, CDR2 SYDVKM. The DNA of the CDR3 is TGTGCCAGCAGTACAGGGCGGCGGGAAAAACTGTTTTTT. Translated: CASSTGRREKLFF.

The V gene is TRBV6-1, the J gene TRBJ2-4; possibly TRBD1 or TRBD2 for D (5 bases each). CDR3 size: 15 residues. Germline V gene data show CDR1 as MNHNS and CDR2 as SASEGT. V lost 6 bases, J lost 5 bases, and 17 bases lay in between. The CDR3 loop reads CASSRYVGEQNIQYF. Written as DNA, the CDR3 is TGTGCCAGCAGCCGCTACGTGGGGGAACAAAACATTCAGTACTTC.

This sequence joins TRBV19 and TRBJ2-1; no clear D. The ends were cut back, 4 bases at V and 2 bases at J, with 9 bases in the middle. CDR1 and CDR2 (germline): LNHDA, SQIVND (reference sequence). The CDR3 contains 14 residues. The CDR3 DNA is TGTGCCAGTAGTAGGGGTCTCCCCTACAATGAGCAGTTCTTC. It yields the protein CASSRGLPYNEQFF.

This clonotype was counted ten times or more. The chain uses TRBV28 and TRBJ2-7; D may correspond to TRBD1 or TRBD2 (5 bases each). The CDR3 loop spans 15 amino acids. Germline CDR1 reads MDHEN; CDR2 reads SYDVKM. Trimming pared 7 bases from V and 2 bases from J, leaving 18 bases between. The CDR3: CASKTAPGPAYEQYF. The CDR3 region has the DNA TGTGCCAGCAAAACTGCTCCGGGACCCGCCTACGAGCAGTACTTC.

This clonotype was counted at least ten times. An end of the junction differs from the germline gene, which may be a read error. The chain employs TRBV7-9 and TRBJ2-2; 7 bases are a match to TRBD1. The CDR3 has 13 residues. In germline, CDR1 is SEHNR, CDR2 FQNEAQ (reference sequence). As DNA, the CDR3 is TGTGCCAGCAGTTTAGGGGGCTCCGGGGAGCTGTTTTTT. It translates to CASSLGGSGELFF.

This clonotype has at least ten counts. The J gene is TRBJ2-5, the V gene TRBV20-1; TRBD2 matches 10 bases. The CDR3 length is 15 residues. The trim removed 0 bases at V and 5 bases at J, leaving 6 bases unmatched. Looked up from germline, CDR1 is DFQATT and CDR2 is SNEGSKA (reference sequence). In DNA, the CDR3 is TGCAGTGCTAGAGATTCGACTAGCGGGCGGGAGACCCAGTACTTC. It yields the protein CSARDSTSGRETQYF.

This chain joins TRBV5-1 and TRBJ1-2; the match to TRBD1 covers 7 bases. The ends lost 4 bases at V and 6 bases at J; junction bases unmatched: 12. CDR1 and CDR2 from the germline V gene are SGHRS and YFSETQ. The CDR3 contains 15 residues. This chain's CDR3 is CASSPTPGTENGYTF. The CDR3 DNA sequence: TGCGCCAGCAGCCCCACTCCTGGGACAGAGAATGGCTACACCTTC.

This clonotype was counted ten times or more. V and J are TRBV10-3 and TRBJ2-1; TRBD2 aligns across 9 bases. Germline V gene data show CDR1 as ENHRY and CDR2 as SYGVKD. Trimming took 0 bases from V and 3 from J; bases not matched to a gene: 9. CDR3 length equals 18 residues. The CDR3 DNA reads as TGTGCCATCAGTGAGTCACCACCACATAGCGGGAGCTACAATGAGCAGTTCTTC. Protein: CAISESPPHSGSYNEQFF.

This clonotype was seen a handful of times. This chain uses TRBV2 with TRBJ2-1; TRBD1 or TRBD2 may be the D gene (5 bases each). Germline CDR1 SNHLY, CDR2 FYNNEI. The CDR3 runs 13 residues. The V end lost 7 bases, the J end lost 10 bases, and 17 bases lay between the germline ends. For the CDR3, the DNA is TGTGCCAGCAATAGGGGAGTTCGGACCGAGCAGTTCTTC. Its translation is CASNRGVRTEQFF.

This clonotype was counted ten times or more. The chain recombines TRBV7-2 with TRBJ2-3, with 10 bases that match TRBD2. Germline V CDR1 and CDR2: SGHTA, FQGNSA. The CDR3 loop spans 17 amino acids. V lost 1 base, J lost 3 bases, and 7 bases stayed unmatched. The CDR3 reads CASSLDPASGSTDTQYF. The DNA of the CDR3 is TGTGCCAGCAGCTTAGACCCCGCTAGCGGGAGTACAGATACGCAGTATTTT.

This clonotype was counted ten times or more. Written as DNA, the CDR3 is TGCAGTGCTAGAGATCGACGGGGCGCAGCTCTCGAGCAGTACTTC. Its protein product is CSARDRRGAALEQYF. The J gene is TRBJ2-7, the V gene TRBV20-1; D assignment may be TRBD1 or TRBD2 (5 bases each). Germline CDR1 and CDR2: DFQATT and SNEGSKA (reference sequence). V lost 0 bases, J lost 6 bases, and 18 bases lay in between. The CDR3 is 15 residues long.

The table lists this clonotype with a few counts. The chain employs TRBV3-1 and TRBJ1-2, with 7 bases fitting TRBD1. After removal of 4 bases from V and 2 bases from J, the junction contained 7 bases not matched to a gene. The CDR3 sequence is 15 residues long. From germline, CDR1 is LGHDT and CDR2 YNNKEL (reference sequence). CDR3 residues: CASSPARTGNYGYTF. The CDR3 DNA is TGTGCCAGCAGCCCCGCCCGGACAGGAAACTATGGCTACACCTTC.

The rearrangement joins TRBV7-3 to TRBJ2-3, with D tentatively TRBD2 (5 bases). Germline V gene data show CDR1 as SGHTA and CDR2 as FQGTGA. V was cut by 2 bases and J by 6 bases, with 12 bases left in between. The CDR3 totals 14 residues. The CDR3: CASSLASPADTQYF. The CDR3 DNA is TGTGCCAGCAGCTTAGCTAGCCCGGCTGATACGCAGTATTTT.

This clonotype appeared many times. The chain employs TRBV6-1 and TRBJ1-1; 7 bases fit TRBD1. The CDR3 length is 12 residues. CDR1 MNHNS and CDR2 SASEGT come from the germline V gene. The ends lost 10 bases at V and 5 bases at J; junction bases unmatched: 7. The CDR3: CAIRDRATEAFF. In DNA, the CDR3 is TGTGCCATCCGAGACAGGGCGACTGAAGCTTTCTTT.

This clonotype showed up many times. This rearrangement joins TRBV6-1 to TRBJ2-3; the match to TRBD1 covers 8 bases. V was clipped by 5 bases and J by 4 bases; unmatched bases: 5. This CDR3 is built from 14 residues. CDR1 MNHNS and CDR2 SASEGT come from the germline V gene. CDR3: CASSSDRGPDTQYF. The CDR3 DNA is TGTGCCAGCAGTTCCGACAGGGGACCAGATACGCAGTATTTT.

V gene TRBV4-1 combines with J gene TRBJ2-3; a possible D gene is TRBD2 (6 bases). V dropped 4 bases and J dropped 6 bases, with 20 bases sitting between them. This CDR3 comprises 16 residues. Germline loops: CDR1 MGHRA, CDR2 YSYEKL. CDR3 DNA: TGCGCCAGCAGCCGAGCAAGGACTAATACCCCCGATACGCAGTATTTT. Its protein is CASSRARTNTPDTQYF.

This clonotype appeared a few times. Mismatch with germline at one junction end may stem from a read error. The CDR3: CASNLGMSSGFPNNEQFF. Written as DNA, the CDR3 is TGTGCCAGCAACTTAGGTATGTCTAGCGGGTTCCCGAACAATGAGCAGTTCTTC. V gene TRBV11-2 combines with J gene TRBJ2-1, with TRBD2 identical over 8 bases. CDR1 and CDR2 from the germline V gene are SGHAT and FQNNGV. There are 18 residues in the CDR3.

This clonotype was seen many times. The chain recombines TRBV7-9 with TRBJ2-7; TRBD1 matches 8 bases. The germline gives CDR1 SEHNR, CDR2 FQNEAQ (reference sequence). The CDR3 spans 15 residues. V lost 0 bases, J lost 3 bases, and 4 bases stayed unmatched. CDR3 amino acids: CASSLATGQVYEQYF. Written as DNA, the CDR3 is TGTGCCAGCAGCTTAGCGACGGGACAGGTCTACGAGCAGTACTTC.

In its sample, this clonotype was seen many times. The J gene is TRBJ1-1, the V gene TRBV28; TRBD1 might be the D (5 bases). This CDR3 has 13 amino acids. V was trimmed by 10 bases and J by 1 base, leaving 13 bases between them. The germline gives CDR1 MDHEN, CDR2 SYDVKM. CDR3 DNA sequence: TGTGCCACGGGGGACCCCCGGAACACTGAAGCTTTCTTT. It yields the protein CATGDPRNTEAFF.

This clonotype was recorded many times. The rearrangement links TRBV24-1 to TRBJ2-3; unclear D gene. With 1 base removed from V and 0 bases from J, the gap between germline ends came to 10 bases. The CDR3 is made up of 16 amino acids. CDR1 and CDR2 (germline): KGHDR, SFDVKD. For the CDR3, the DNA is TGTGCCACCAGTGATTTTGGGCAGGCTAGCACAGATACGCAGTATTTT. Its protein is CATSDFGQASTDTQYF.

CDR3: CASSLSGLGDTQYF. CDR3 nucleotide sequence: TGTGCCAGCAGCTTATCGGGACTGGGAGATACGCAGTATTTT. This chain links TRBV7-3 with TRBJ2-3; possible D gene TRBD2, 6 bases. Germline CDR1 is SGHTA and CDR2 is FQGTGA. This CDR3 has 14 amino acids. Trimming stripped 2 bases from V and 5 bases from J, with 11 bases between. The whole variable domain, filled in from reference TRBV7-3 and TRBJ2-3, reads GAGVSQTPSNKVTEKGKYVELRCDPISGHTALYWYRQSLGQGPEFLIYFQGTGAADDSGLPNDRFFAVRPEGSVSTLKIQRTERGDSAVYLCASSLSGLGDTQYFGPGTRLTVL.

In this sample, this clonotype turned up many times. J is TRBJ1-4 and V is TRBV3-1; TRBD1 is a possible D gene (5 bases). The germline CDR1 and CDR2 sequences are LGHDT and YNNKEL (reference sequence). The CDR3 spans 14 residues. V lost 3 bases and J 7 bases, leaving 12 bases between the germline ends. The CDR3, as DNA: TGTGCCAGCAGCCATTTGGGGAGGGGTGAAAAACTGTTTTTT. Protein sequence: CASSHLGRGEKLFF.

This clonotype occurred many times. The chain employs TRBV18 and TRBJ2-7; TRBD1 aligns across 9 bases. Losses at the gene ends were 3 bases for V and 3 bases for J; bases not matched to a gene: 6. This CDR3 is 15 amino acids long. CDR1 and CDR2 (germline): KGHSH, LQKENI. CDR3 in DNA: TGTGCCAGCTCACCTTCCTGGACAGGGGACTACGAGCAGTACTTC. As protein: CASSPSWTGDYEQYF.